This T cell receptor (beta chain) was obtained from a study of metastatic and nonmetastatic thyroid tumors. In the study overall: A comparison of repertoires was made across blood and tumor or nodule tissue from malignant and benign thyroid patients. Study conclusions and caveats: TCR beta diversity was reportedly significantly higher in malignant thyroid tumors than benign nodules, in blood and tumor.

Notes on this clone: The antigen remains unidentified.

Prior to thyroid surgery, none of the patients had received any treatment. CDR1 and CDR2 from the germline V gene are MNHEY and SVGEGT. The junction had 8 bases not matched to a gene; V was cut back by 9 bases and J by 4 bases. The CDR3 has 15 residues. Per the authors' pipeline: A papillary thyroid cancer distant-metastasis classifier was built from CDR3 differences across clinicopathological groups. TCRdb used MiXCR to call clones anew from the PCR reads. These V and J calls rely on TCRdb rather than the paper's analysis. The table records roughly 34,000 clones, 33% of them present only once. The origin of this receptor is a female donor with papillary thyroid cancer or a benign thyroid nodule (not recorded which). Some clones in this sample may be carry-over from other donors' samples. The V call is TRBV6-2 or TRBV6-3, the J call TRBJ2-3; 12 positions agree with TRBD2. Sample: tumor tissue. In DNA form, the CDR3 reads TGTGCCAGGCAGACTAGCGGGAGAAATCCAGATACGCAGTATTTT. Its protein product is CARQTSGRNPDTQYF.